This passage covers 30 T cell receptor beta chains from one sample sequenced in a study of blood T cell repertoires in COVID-19. Some clones are missing from TCRdb's copy, which holds only in-frame ones; the method was immunoSEQ multiplex PCR. The data show around 84,000 clones, approximately 80% seen once. The sequencing sample was made of peripheral blood. The receptor source for this set is a woman aged 40 to 55 with active or convalescent COVID-19.

The chain recombines TRBV2 with TRBJ2-1; 8 positions match TRBD2. Germline lookup yields CDR1 SNHLY and CDR2 FYNNEI. CDR3 size: 14 residues. The J segment lost 9 bases and the V segment lost 5 bases, leaving 9 bases of the junction unmatched. This chain's CDR3 is CASSIGLALSEQFF. CDR3 bases: TGTGCCAGCAGTATAGGACTAGCTTTGAGTGAGCAGTTCTTC.

The J gene is TRBJ1-1, the V gene TRBV24-1; 8 positions agree with TRBD1. Germline V CDR1 and CDR2: KGHDR, SFDVKD. Trimming took 7 bases from V and 5 from J; bases not matched to a gene: 17. The CDR3 covers 17 residues. CDR3 sequence: CATRSGGLGQGGTEAFF. The CDR3 coding sequence is TGTGCCACCAGGAGTGGGGGGTTAGGACAGGGTGGGACTGAAGCTTTCTTT.

The chain has TRBV5-5 and TRBJ2-3; TRBD2 matches 13 bases. J gave up 0 bases and V 4 bases, and 11 bases lay outside the gene matches. This CDR3 is built from 19 residues. Looked up from germline, CDR1 is SGHKS and CDR2 is YYEKEE (reference sequence). The CDR3 here is CASSRIPGLAGTSTDTQYF. In DNA form, the CDR3 reads TGTGCCAGCAGCCGGATACCGGGACTAGCGGGGACTAGCACAGATACGCAGTATTTT.

The J gene is TRBJ2-3, the V gene TRBV10-1, with TRBD1 matching 7 bases. The CDR3 length is 14 residues. Germline V gene sequence: CDR1 WNHNN, CDR2 SYGVQD (reference sequence). V trimming: 4 bases; J trimming: 4 bases; junction bases outside the gene matches: 5. The DNA of the CDR3 is TGCGCCAGCAGTGTACACAGGGGTCCAGATACGCAGTATTTT. It translates to CASSVHRGPDTQYF.

This chain links TRBV28 with TRBJ2-3; 10 bases line up with TRBD2. CDR1 is MDHEN, CDR2 SYDVKM, per germline. There are 16 residues in the CDR3. After removal of 6 bases from V and 7 bases from J, the junction contained 13 bases not matched to a gene. The CDR3 loop reads CASSPFPSGSLNTQYF. CDR3 nucleotides: TGTGCCAGCAGCCCTTTCCCTAGCGGGAGTCTGAATACGCAGTATTTT. Full variable domain (rest looked up from reference TRBV28 and TRBJ2-3): DVKVTQSSRYLVKRTGEKVFLECVQDMDHENMFWYRQDPGLGLRLIYFSYDVKMKEKGDIPEGYSVSREKKERFSLILESASTNQTSMYLCASSPFPSGSLNTQYFGPGTRLTVL.

The CDR3 coding sequence is TGTGCCATCAGTTCAGGGGAAGAGCTGTTTTTT. Translating gives CAISSGEELFF. The chain couples TRBV10-3 to TRBJ1-4; D might be TRBD1 (6 bases). Germline CDR1 reads ENHRY; CDR2 reads SYGVKD. The ends were cut back, 5 bases at V and 14 bases at J, with 12 bases in the middle. This CDR3 contains 11 residues.

The chain employs TRBV19 and TRBJ1-5; tentatively, D is TRBD1 (6 bases). Trimming took off 5 bases at V and 6 bases at J, with 20 bases between the two ends. The CDR3 is made up of 16 amino acids. The germline CDR1 and CDR2 sequences are LNHDA and SQIVND (reference sequence). The CDR3 sequence: CASSHNSRDIRQPQHF. DNA for the CDR3: TGTGCCAGTAGTCACAATAGCCGGGACATTCGTCAGCCCCAGCATTTT.

This chain uses TRBV5-1 with TRBJ2-7, with 9 positions matching TRBD1. There are 18 residues in the CDR3. CDR1 SGHRS and CDR2 YFSETQ come from the germline V gene. The junction had 10 bases not matched to a gene; V was cut back by 0 bases and J by 0 bases. In DNA form, the CDR3 reads TGCGCCAGCAGCTTGGAACCATCCGGGACAGGGAGCTCCTACGAGCAGTACTTC. This encodes CASSLEPSGTGSSYEQYF.

The rearrangement joins TRBV7-9 to TRBJ2-5; weak D call: TRBD2 (7 bases). With 5 bases removed from V and 1 base from J, the gap between germline ends came to 20 bases. The CDR3 spans 17 residues. Per germline, CDR1 SEHNR and CDR2 FQNEAQ (reference sequence). DNA of the CDR3: TGTGCCAGCAGCCCCCTCGGGGGGCCTACTTTCCAAGAGACCCAGTACTTC. This translates into CASSPLGGPTFQETQYF.

This sequence joins TRBV3-1 (or the pseudogene TRBV3-2) and TRBJ1-3, with a tentative D call TRBD1 (5 bases). The germline CDR1 and CDR2 sequences are LGHDT and YNNKEL (reference sequence). CDR3 length: 14 amino acids. Trimming stripped 3 bases from V and 2 bases from J, with 8 bases between. The CDR3 here is CASSHAGTGNTIYF. CDR3 nucleotides: TGTGCCAGCAGCCACGCAGGGACTGGAAACACCATATATTTT.

The chain couples TRBV7-3 to TRBJ2-5; 8 nucleotides match TRBD2. The CDR3 has 14 amino acids. The V gene's germline CDR1 is SGHTA and CDR2 FQGTGA. The V gene end was trimmed by 2 bases and the J gene end by 2 bases; junction bases not matched to a gene: 1. CDR3 loop: CASSLAGGQETQYF. The DNA for the CDR3 is TGTGCCAGCAGCTTAGCGGGGGGACAAGAGACCCAGTACTTC.

This chain uses TRBV4-2 with TRBJ2-2; 9 bases match TRBD1. After removal of 0 bases from V and 5 bases from J, the junction contained 4 bases not matched to a gene. The CDR3 sequence is 16 residues long. CDR1 is LGHNA, CDR2 YNFKEQ, per germline. The CDR3 is CASSQDNRGQTGELFF. CDR3 nucleotide sequence: TGTGCCAGCAGCCAAGATAACAGGGGGCAGACCGGGGAGCTGTTTTTT.

V gene TRBV3-1 (or the pseudogene TRBV3-2) combines with J gene TRBJ1-2; tentatively, D is TRBD1 (6 bases). V lost 5 bases and J lost 8, with 18 bases in between. The CDR3 contains 14 residues. The germline V gene encodes CDR1 LGHDT and CDR2 YNNKEL (reference sequence). The CDR3 sequence is CASSKTTGLRGYTF. DNA of the CDR3: TGTGCCAGCAGCAAAACAACAGGGCTTAGGGGCTACACCTTC.

The V call is TRBV7-2, the J call TRBJ1-4, with 7 bases lining up with TRBD1. V gave up 5 bases and J gave up 7 bases; unmatched junction bases: 10. CDR1 and CDR2 (germline): SGHTA, FQGNSA. The CDR3 spans 15 residues. CDR3 DNA sequence: TGTGCCAGCAGCACCCACAGGGGCCCAGGTGAAAAACTGTTTTTT. Its protein product is CASSTHRGPGEKLFF.

This chain joins TRBV7-6 and TRBJ2-1, with TRBD1 matching 8 bases. The CDR3 extends over 17 amino acids. In germline, CDR1 is SGHVS, CDR2 FNYEAQ. The V gene end was trimmed by 2 bases and the J gene end by 4 bases; junction bases not matched to a gene: 10. CDR3 sequence (DNA): TGTGCCAGCAGCTTAACCGTGCAGGGGGCAGTTTACAATGAGCAGTTCTTC. As protein: CASSLTVQGAVYNEQFF.

The gene calls are TRBV7-2 and TRBJ2-7, with D unresolved. V was clipped by 2 bases and J by 5 bases, with 7 bases between them. This CDR3 is built from 12 residues. The germline CDR1 and CDR2 sequences are SGHTA and FQGNSA. The CDR3 nucleotides read TGTGCCAGCAGCTTACTATTCCACGAGCAGTACTTC. This encodes CASSLLFHEQYF.

The chain employs TRBV6-6 and TRBJ1-6; maybe TRBD1 (5 bases). The CDR3 runs to 17 residues. Between the trimmed V and J ends, which lost 5 bases and 0 bases, there was a span of 14 bases. CDR1 MNHNY and CDR2 SVGAGI come from the germline V gene (reference sequence). The DNA for the CDR3 is TGTGCCAGCAGTCCGCCCCGGGGGGACTCCTATAATTCACCCCTCCACTTT. This encodes CASSPPRGDSYNSPLHF.

The chain carries TRBV6-5 and TRBJ1-2; 10 bases line up with TRBD1. CDR3 size: 15 residues. The junction had 8 bases not matched to a gene; V was cut back by 6 bases and J by 4 bases. The germline gives CDR1 MNHEY, CDR2 SVGAGI. The CDR3 DNA reads TGTGCCAGCAGGCACGACGGGACAGGGGTCTATGGCTACACCTTC. This sequence encodes CASRHDGTGVYGYTF.

This clone showed up just once. An end of the junction does not agree with germline; a read error may underlie this. The gene calls are TRBV7-7 and TRBJ2-5; D is perhaps TRBD2 (7 bases). CDR1 and CDR2 from the germline V gene are SSHAT and FNYEAQ (reference sequence). This CDR3 has 17 residues. CDR3 sequence reads: CASSSIRGAEAVETQYF. The CDR3 DNA reads TGTGCTAGCAGCTCCATCCGGGGGGCCGAGGCAGTAGAGACCCAGTACTTC.

The J gene is TRBJ1-6, the V gene TRBV27; a weak D match, TRBD1 (6 bases). Per the germline V gene, CDR1 is MNHEY and CDR2 is SMNVEV (reference sequence). The CDR3 sequence is 17 residues long. Trimming took 2 bases from V and 3 from J, leaving 14 bases between them. The CDR3 coding sequence is TGTGCCAGCAGTTTAAAACCTACAGGGAACTATAATTCACCCCTCCACTTT. It encodes CASSLKPTGNYNSPLHF.

As concerns this clone: The junction departs from the called germline gene at one end, perhaps through a read error. The rearrangement links TRBV27 to TRBJ1-5; D unclear. The CDR3 is 12 amino acids. CDR1 is MNHEY, CDR2 SMNVEV, per germline (reference sequence). CDR3 protein: CASGLRNQPQHF. CDR3 in DNA: TGTGCCAGCGGTTTGAGAAATCAGCCCCAGCATTTT.

V is TRBV5-1 and J is TRBJ2-5; 9 bases map to TRBD1. Germline-derived CDR1 and CDR2 are SGHRS and YFSETQ. This CDR3 contains 15 residues. Trimming took 0 bases from V and 7 from J; bases not matched to a gene: 7. CDR3 sequence: CASSLEGTGLGTQYF. The CDR3 DNA reads TGCGCCAGCAGCTTGGAAGGGACAGGGCTGGGGACCCAGTACTTC.

The chain has TRBV28 and TRBJ2-1, with D tentatively TRBD1 (7 bases). This CDR3 is 14 amino acids long. CDR1 and CDR2 from the germline V gene are MDHEN and SYDVKM. The V end was cut by 7 bases, the J end by 5 bases, with 15 bases between. In nucleotides, the CDR3 is TGTGCCAGCAACGCGGGACAGACCAACAATGAGCAGTTCTTC. It specifies CASNAGQTNNEQFF.

This chain uses TRBV5-1 with TRBJ1-6, with TRBD1 as a possible D gene (6 bases). The CDR3 sequence is 16 residues long. Germline V gene lookup returns CDR1 SGHRS and CDR2 YFSETQ. Trimming removed 0 bases from V and 9 bases from J, with 16 bases in between. CDR3 DNA sequence: TGCGCCAGCAGCTTGGAGTCGCCGGGACAAAGTTCACCCCTCCACTTT. Translation gives CASSLESPGQSSPLHF.

This clone was seen only a few times. The chain is built from TRBV5-4 and TRBJ2-7; 12 bases map to TRBD2. V dropped 5 bases and J dropped 3; count of bases not matched to a gene: 6. CDR1 SGHNT and CDR2 YYREEE come from the germline V gene (reference sequence). The CDR3 sequence is 15 residues long. CDR3 protein: CASRPGTSGLYEQYF. The CDR3 nucleotides are TGTGCCAGCAGACCTGGGACTAGCGGGCTCTACGAGCAGTACTTC.

This sequence joins TRBV7-2 and TRBJ2-7, with D perhaps TRBD2 (6 bases). The germline V gene has CDR1 SGHTA and CDR2 FQGNSA. The germline V and J ends were trimmed by 1 base and 0 bases, with 13 bases remaining between them. The CDR3 is 16 residues long. The CDR3 protein is CASSLVGGATSYEQYF. The CDR3 DNA reads as TGTGCCAGCAGCTTAGTGGGGGGAGCCACCTCCTACGAGCAGTACTTC.

The chain uses TRBV7-2 and TRBJ2-4; TRBD2 matches at 8 bases. The CDR3 is 17 amino acids. Germline V gene lookup returns CDR1 SGHTA and CDR2 FQGNSA. J lost 2 bases, V lost 5 bases, and 11 bases had no gene match. The CDR3 protein is CASSPMTGGRTKNIQYF. CDR3 sequence (DNA): TGTGCCAGCAGCCCAATGACGGGGGGGCGAACCAAAAACATTCAGTACTTC.

This chain connects TRBV28 to TRBJ1-1; TRBD1 is a possible D gene (5 bases). The CDR3 loop spans 14 amino acids. V gave up 2 bases and J gave up 1 base, with 8 bases separating them. Germline V lookup: CDR1 MDHEN, CDR2 SYDVKM. CDR3: CASSLIQGNTEAFF. In nucleotides, the CDR3 is TGTGCCAGCAGTTTAATTCAGGGGAACACTGAAGCTTTCTTT.

The chain combines TRBV4-1 with TRBJ1-6; D uncertain. The V gene lost 0 bases and the J gene lost 7 bases, with 10 bases spanning the gap. The CDR3 runs to 15 residues. Per the germline V gene, CDR1 is MGHRA and CDR2 is YSYEKL. The chain's CDR3 is CASSQELHRNSPLHF. For the CDR3, the DNA is TGCGCCAGCAGCCAAGAGTTGCACAGAAATTCACCCCTCCACTTT.

The rearrangement links TRBV28 to TRBJ1-1; D is unresolved. Trimming stripped 1 base from V and 6 bases from J, with 12 bases between. The CDR3 is made up of 14 amino acids. Per germline, CDR1 MDHEN and CDR2 SYDVKM. CDR3 sequence: CASSLYTVDSEAFF. The CDR3, as DNA: TGTGCCAGCAGTTTATATACCGTAGATTCTGAAGCTTTCTTT.